This TCR beta chain was observed in a study of T cell responses to AZD1222 COVID-19 vaccine. The table came from immunoSEQ multiplex PCR; TCRdb's copy has only in-frame clones and leaves some out. In the table there are roughly 120,000 clones, around 84% of which are singletons. Study-wide results and caveats: Spike-specific TCR breadth rose after two AZD1222 doses, and depth rose as well. Only five or six AZD1222 recipients were seropositive at baseline. Clonal diversity may have been underestimated in mostly white British donors.

A remark on this clone: As yet, its antigen is unknown.

The V and J ends lost 0 bases and 1 base respectively, with 14 bases between them. The CDR3 is 17 amino acids. Looked up from germline, CDR1 is SGHKS and CDR2 is YYEKEE (reference sequence). Sequencing used peripheral blood, obtained on day 0 of AZD1222 vaccination. The chain couples TRBV5-5 to TRBJ2-1; D possibly corresponds to TRBD1 (6 bases). The receptor comes from an adult in good health. CDR3 residues: CASSLVGAQGSYNEQFF. The CDR3 nucleotides read TGTGCCAGCAGCTTGGTGGGGGCCCAGGGGTCCTACAATGAGCAGTTCTTC.